The text below deals with one T cell receptor (beta chain). Its antigen is not identified. The library was made from cDNA and included unique molecular identifiers. TCRdb reanalysed the PCR reads using MiXCR and keeps one entry per CDR3 protein. The sample has about 460,000 distinct CDR3 sequences, around 40% seen once. The record originates from a study of post-analysis software for immune sequencing data. Study-level findings and limits: Five TRBV segments, including TRBV5-6, TRBV5-1 and TRBV20-1, were more frequent in patients than controls.

Germline V CDR1 and CDR2: DFQATT, SNEGSKA (reference sequence). The CDR3 loop spans 11 amino acids. With 4 bases removed from V and 5 bases from J, the gap between germline ends came to 8 bases. This rearrangement joins TRBV20-1 to TRBJ1-1, with D uncertain. Sequenced: blood. The source is a girl under 18 with multiple sclerosis. The CDR3 spells CSAIGVTEAFF. CDR3 bases: TGCAGTGCTATCGGGGTTACTGAAGCTTTCTTT.